The source of this TCR beta chain is a study of T-cell reconstitution after alpha-beta-depleted transplantation in children. This clonotype was seen only a few times. The ends were cut back, 5 bases at V and 5 bases at J, with 15 bases in the middle. The CDR3 is 15 residues long. The germline V gene encodes CDR1 SGHTA and CDR2 FQGNSA. Unique molecular identifiers featured in how the TCRbeta library was prepared. Each CDR3 protein gets one entry after TCRdb re-called the PCR reads with MiXCR. The sample yields about 610,000 distinct CDR3 sequences, about 10% seen once. This TCR was sampled from a human donor who donated a stem cell graft to a child with acute myeloid leukemia. The material was PBMCs from the stem cell graft donor, obtained from the stem cell graft. This sequence joins TRBV7-2 and TRBJ2-2, with TRBD2 as a possible D gene (5 bases). CDR3 loop: CASSPGLLRTGELFF. In nucleotides, the CDR3 is TGTGCCAGCAGCCCCGGACTCCTCAGGACCGGGGAGCTGTTTTTT.